The 12 T cell receptor beta chains in this list originate from one sample, sequenced in a study of blood T cell repertoires in COVID-19. Libraries were prepared by immunoSEQ multiplex PCR; TCRdb keeps only in-frame clonotypes and omits some of them. The sample has around 270,000 clones; approximately 80% are singletons. Sequencing input: peripheral blood. The receptors were gathered from a man in his 60s with acute or convalescent COVID-19.

J is TRBJ1-2 and V is TRBV28, with 11 bases aligning to TRBD1. Germline CDR1 MDHEN, CDR2 SYDVKM. V was clipped by 5 bases and J by 7 bases; unmatched bases: 3. The CDR3 loop spans 13 amino acids. CDR3 coding DNA: TGTGCCAGCAGTCCGGGACAGGGGGGTGGCTACACCTTC. This gives the protein CASSPGQGGGYTF.

The chain combines TRBV28 with TRBJ2-7, with 11 bases that match TRBD1. Germline V gives CDR1 MDHEN, CDR2 SYDVKM. CDR3 size: 17 residues. Losses at the gene ends were 7 bases for V and 3 bases for J; bases not matched to a gene: 14. The CDR3 is CASTWRRTGGAYYEQYF. The CDR3 region has the DNA TGTGCCAGCACCTGGAGACGGACAGGGGGCGCCTACTACGAGCAGTACTTC.

J is TRBJ2-7 and V is TRBV18; 7 nucleotides line up with TRBD1. V gave up 4 bases and J gave up 5 bases; unmatched junction bases: 5. CDR1 and CDR2 (germline): KGHSH, LQKENI. There are 13 residues in the CDR3. This CDR3 is CASSRQGNHEQYF. The DNA for the CDR3 is TGTGCCAGCTCACGACAGGGTAACCACGAGCAGTACTTC.

This chain connects TRBV19 to TRBJ2-5; 7 bases align to TRBD1. Losses at the gene ends were 8 bases for V and 5 bases for J; bases not matched to a gene: 11. CDR1 and CDR2 (germline): LNHDA, SQIVND (reference sequence). The CDR3 sequence is 14 residues long. The DNA of the CDR3 is TGTGCCAGTCGCCCGACAGGGTCGAGGGAGACCCAGTACTTC. It yields the protein CASRPTGSRETQYF. Full variable domain (remainder filled in from reference TRBV19 and TRBJ2-5): DGGITQSPKYLFRKEGQNVTLSCEQNLNHDAMYWYRQDPGQGLRLIYYSQIVNDFQKGDIAEGYSVSREKKESFPLTVTSAQKNPTAFYLCASRPTGSRETQYFGPGTRLLVL.

The chain recombines TRBV2 with TRBJ2-3, with 7 positions matching TRBD1. Germline-derived CDR1 and CDR2 are SNHLY and FYNNEI. Trimming at V came to 5 bases and at J to 6 bases, leaving 8 bases not matched to a gene. CDR3 size: 14 residues. CDR3 sequence reads: CASSWGQSRDTQYF. The CDR3 bases are TGTGCCAGCAGTTGGGGACAGAGCAGGGATACGCAGTATTTT. The full variable domain, its missing parts supplied by reference TRBV2 and TRBJ2-3, is EPEVTQTPSHQVTQMGQEVILRCVPISNHLYFYWYRQILGQKVEFLVSFYNNEISEKSEIFDDQFSVERPDGSNFTLKIRSTKLEDSAMYFCASSWGQSRDTQYFGPGTRLTVL.

The chain combines TRBV9 with TRBJ2-1; the D gene is possibly TRBD2 (6 bases). The CDR3 covers 14 residues. The ends were cut back, 1 base at V and 3 bases at J, with 8 bases in the middle. Germline CDR1 and CDR2: SGDLS and YYNGEE. This CDR3 is CASSVSGSYNEQFF. As DNA, the CDR3 is TGTGCCAGCAGCGTATCCGGGAGCTACAATGAGCAGTTCTTC.

The chain is built from TRBV5-1 and TRBJ2-5; 7 bases map to TRBD2. The CDR3 has 16 amino acids. Germline CDR1 SGHRS, CDR2 YFSETQ. V lost 0 bases and J lost 3; bases outside the gene matches: 8. The CDR3 DNA follows: TGCGCCAGCAGCTTGGTACGAGGGAGGGCCGAAGAGACCCAGTACTTC. Protein product: CASSLVRGRAEETQYF.

The genes are TRBV6-6 and TRBJ2-7, with 8 nucleotides matching TRBD1. Germline V lookup: CDR1 MNHNY, CDR2 SVGAGI (reference sequence). The CDR3 runs 13 residues. The junction had 12 bases not matched to a gene; V was cut back by 10 bases and J by 7 bases. The CDR3 nucleotides are TGTGCCACAACCCCGGGACAGGCTGCGGAGCAGTACTTC. It translates to CATTPGQAAEQYF.

This clone was counted a single time. J is TRBJ2-3 and V is TRBV7-8, with TRBD2 as a possible D gene (6 bases). Deletions cut 5 bases from V and 0 bases from J, with 12 bases between. The CDR3 length is 15 residues. CDR1 is SGHVS and CDR2 is FQNEAQ in the germline V gene. The CDR3: CASSPLGGSTDTQYF. The CDR3 coding sequence is TGTGCCAGCAGCCCCCTGGGGGGTAGCACAGATACGCAGTATTTT. The entire variable domain, with the rest obtained from reference TRBV7-8 and TRBJ2-3, is as follows: GAGVSQSPRYKVAKRGQDVALRCDPISGHVSLFWYQQALGQGPEFLTYFQNEAQLDKSGLPSDRFFAERPEGSVSTLKIQRTQQEDSAVYLCASSPLGGSTDTQYFGPGTRLTVL.

V gene TRBV18 combines with J gene TRBJ2-1; 11 positions match TRBD2. The J segment lost 2 bases and the V segment lost 4 bases, leaving 7 bases of the junction unmatched. Germline CDR1 reads KGHSH; CDR2 reads LQKENI. The CDR3 runs to 17 residues. The CDR3 reads CASSLYDSGRAYNEQFF. CDR3 nucleotides: TGTGCCAGCTCACTCTATGATAGCGGGAGGGCCTACAATGAGCAGTTCTTC.

A single count supports this clone. The rearrangement links TRBV19 to TRBJ1-3; 11 bases line up with TRBD1. The V gene end was trimmed by 10 bases and the J gene end by 6 bases; junction bases not matched to a gene: 8. CDR3 length: 14 residues. CDR1 and CDR2 from the germline V gene are LNHDA and SQIVND (reference sequence). For the CDR3, the DNA is TGTGCCACTTCGGACAGGGGGCGTGAAAACACCATATATTTT. Protein product: CATSDRGRENTIYF.

The gene calls are TRBV5-1 and TRBJ2-2; TRBD2 matches 9 bases. In germline, CDR1 is SGHRS, CDR2 YFSETQ. V was clipped by 0 bases and J by 6 bases; unmatched bases: 3. This CDR3 is built from 15 residues. The CDR3 bases are TGCGCCAGCAGCTTGGGCGGGAGGGCCTCCGGGGAGCTGTTTTTT. As protein: CASSLGGRASGELFF.